A selection of T cell receptor beta chains follows, all from one sample in a study of OX40 agonist ivuxolimab in advanced cancers. Libraries were prepared by immunoSEQ multiplex PCR; TCRdb keeps only in-frame clonotypes and omits some of them. Among about 41,000 clones listed, 75% to 90% were seen once. The material was CD4+ or CD8+ T cells sorted from blood, obtained in a trial of the OX40 agonist ivuxolimab. These receptors were obtained from an adult with an advanced solid tumor such as melanoma, head and neck, liver or kidney cancer. Each CDR3 is given with its conserved first and last residue. A D gene is named only where the DNA matches it firmly.

D: TRBD1; V: TRBV18; J: TRBJ1-2; CDR3: CASSPDRVGNGYTF; DNA: TGTGCCAGCTCACCGGACAGGGTCGGGAATGGCTACACCTTC
D: NA; V: TRBV14; J: TRBJ2-3; CDR3: CASSQRSLGLNTDTQYF; DNA: TGTGCCAGCAGCCAAAGAAGCCTAGGGTTGAACACAGATACGCAGTATTTT
D: TRBD1; V: TRBV10-3; J: TRBJ2-3; CDR3: CAISGDRARTDTQYF; DNA: TGTGCCATCAGTGGTGACAGGGCCCGCACAGATACGCAGTATTTT
D: NA; V: TRBV11-2; J: TRBJ2-7; CDR3: CASSLGVGASYEQYF; DNA: TGTGCCAGCAGCTTAGGGGTCGGGGCTTCCTACGAGCAGTACTTC
D: TRBD1; V: TRBV5-1; J: TRBJ2-7; CDR3: CASSLTGGLGYEQYF; DNA: TGCGCCAGCAGCTTGACAGGGGGCTTGGGCTACGAGCAGTACTTC
D: NA; V: TRBV30; J: TRBJ2-2; CDR3: CAWSVPAGELFF; DNA: TGTGCCTGGAGTGTACCAGCCGGGGAGCTGTTTTTT
D: NA; V: TRBV5-6; J: TRBJ2-7; CDR3: CASSLEPGPTYEQYF; DNA: TGTGCCAGCAGCTTGGAGCCGGGACCAACCTACGAGCAGTACTTC
D: TRBD1; V: TRBV29-1; J: TRBJ2-7; CDR3: CSAGQGAGEQYF; DNA: TGCAGCGCGGGACAGGGGGCGGGTGAGCAGTACTTC
D: NA; V: TRBV7-9; J: TRBJ1-1; CDR3: CASSSSRARITGAFF; DNA: TGTGCCAGCAGCTCGAGCAGGGCCCGAATAACTGGGGCTTTCTTT
D: NA; V: TRBV5-1; J: TRBJ2-2; CDR3: CASSFRDASTGELFF; DNA: TGCGCCAGCAGCTTCAGGGACGCTTCTACCGGGGAGCTGTTTTTT